This entry lists 2 T cell receptor beta chains sequenced from one sample in a study of blood T cell repertoires in COVID-19. Measured with immunoSEQ multiplex PCR; TCRdb has only the in-frame clones, and not every one. The sample lists approximately 150,000 clones, 65% to 80% seen once, with more than 1.5% in the top ten. Sequencing used peripheral blood. All receptors come from a woman aged 60-75 years with acute or convalescent COVID-19.

This clone was found once. This chain uses TRBV4-2 with TRBJ1-1; D is perhaps TRBD1 (6 bases). Trimming removed 4 bases from V and 0 bases from J, with 18 bases in between. CDR3 size: 17 residues. The germline CDR1 and CDR2 sequences are LGHNA and YNFKEQ. The CDR3 DNA reads TGTGCCAGCAGCCGTGCCGGGACACCCGGACTGAACACTGAAGCTTTCTTT. This codes for CASSRAGTPGLNTEAFF.

The chain carries TRBV4-1 and TRBJ2-7, with TRBD2 identical over 11 bases. Germline V gene sequence: CDR1 MGHRA, CDR2 YSYEKL. The CDR3 is 14 residues long. Trimming cost V 5 bases and J 4 bases; bases outside gene matches: 4. For the CDR3, the DNA is TGCGCCAGCAGCTATGGGACTAGCGGATACGAGCAGTACTTC. It encodes CASSYGTSGYEQYF.